The present entry profiles one T cell receptor (beta chain) with its context. Its antigen remains undetermined. There are no base qualities to consult, and no much larger clone falls within one base. This sample was included in a study of response to subunit inactivated influenza vaccine (dated by TCRdb to the late 2010s). Context from the whole study: To follow how T cells responded to a trivalent subunit inactivated influenza vaccine, the researchers relied on deep quantitative profiling of the T cell receptor repertoire. Results the study describes overall, beyond this receptor: The authors suggested that each seasonal influenza vaccination may recruit only a limited number of new T cells.

V has 5 bases trimmed and J has 6 bases trimmed; junction bases matching no gene number 10. Per the germline V gene, SGHVS is the CDR1 and FNYEAQ is the CDR2. The CDR3 spans 15 residues, from the cysteine through the phenylalanine. CDR3 DNA only is kept here, 45 bases in frame from base 1. Library preparation was by RT-PCR. The instrument was an Illumina HiSeq 2500. TCRdb redid the processing of the public reads, applying fastp at Q25 and MiXCR, and retained in-frame beta chains. A single entry per CDR3 protein holds the most common genes and DNA from its merged rows. The sample yields about 570,000 distinct CDR3 sequences; 12% were counted once. The ten largest clones add up to roughly a tenth of the sample.

This TCR came from a man aged 45-60 years who received an inactivated influenza vaccine. Donor details come from another sample of the same person, matched by shared clones. The sequence links TRBV7-6 to TRBJ2-1, and 7 junction bases match TRBD2. The sample was PBMCs from blood, taken on the day of vaccination. CDR3 loop: CASSQTTSSTNEQFF. The nucleotide sequence is given as TGTGCCAGCAGCCAAACGACTAGCAGCACCAATGAGCAGTTCTTC.